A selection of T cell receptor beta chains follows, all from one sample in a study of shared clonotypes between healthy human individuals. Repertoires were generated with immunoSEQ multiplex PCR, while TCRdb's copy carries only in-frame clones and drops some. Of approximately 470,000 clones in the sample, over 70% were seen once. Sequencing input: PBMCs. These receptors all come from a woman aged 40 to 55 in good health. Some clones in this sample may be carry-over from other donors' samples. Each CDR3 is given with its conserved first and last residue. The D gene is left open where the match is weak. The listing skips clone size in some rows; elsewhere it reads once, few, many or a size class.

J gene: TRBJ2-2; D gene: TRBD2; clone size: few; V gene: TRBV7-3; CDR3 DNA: TGTGCCAGCAGCCCGTCTAGCGGGGACACCGGGGAGCTGTTTTTT; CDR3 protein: CASSPSSGDTGELFF
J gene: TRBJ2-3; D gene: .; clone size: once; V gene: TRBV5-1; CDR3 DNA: TGCGCCAGCAGCTCGCGGGGCATTGCCGATACGCAGTATTTT; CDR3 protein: CASSSRGIADTQYF
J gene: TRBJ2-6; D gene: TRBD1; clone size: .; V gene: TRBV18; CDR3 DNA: TGTGCCAGCTCATTAAACAGGGGCGCTGGGGCCAACGTCCTGACTTTC; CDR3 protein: CASSLNRGAGANVLTF
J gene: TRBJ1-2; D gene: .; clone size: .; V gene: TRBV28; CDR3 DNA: TGTGCCAGCAGTTCCGGGGGTTCTAACTATGGCTACACCTTC; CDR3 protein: CASSSGGSNYGYTF
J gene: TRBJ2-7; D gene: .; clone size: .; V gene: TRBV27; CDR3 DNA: TGTGCCGGCAGGTCCCCCCCGTACGAGCAGTACTTC; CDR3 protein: CAGRSPPYEQYF
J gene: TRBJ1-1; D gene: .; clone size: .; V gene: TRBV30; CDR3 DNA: TGTGCCTGGAGGCCGGCTGCCCGGTACACTGAAGCTTTCTTT; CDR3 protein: CAWRPAARYTEAFF
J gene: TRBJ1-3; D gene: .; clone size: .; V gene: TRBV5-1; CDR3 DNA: TGCGCCAGCAGCTTGGGAGTAAGGGGTTCTGGAAACACCATATATTTT; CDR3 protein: CASSLGVRGSGNTIYF
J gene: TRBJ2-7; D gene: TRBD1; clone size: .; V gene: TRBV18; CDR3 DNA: TGTGCCAGCTCACCCCTGACAGGGGGGCACGAGCAGTACTTC; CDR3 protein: CASSPLTGGHEQYF
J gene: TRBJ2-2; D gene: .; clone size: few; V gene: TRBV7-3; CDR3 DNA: TGTGCCAGCAGCCCCCTCGGGGATACGAACACCGGGGAGCTGTTTTTT; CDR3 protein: CASSPLGDTNTGELFF
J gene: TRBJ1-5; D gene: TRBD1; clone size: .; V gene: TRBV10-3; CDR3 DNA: TGTGCCATCAACTCGACAGGGAATCAGCCCCAGCATTTT; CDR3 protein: CAINSTGNQPQHF
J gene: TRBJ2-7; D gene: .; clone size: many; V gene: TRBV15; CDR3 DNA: TGTGCCACCAGTGTCGGGGGGCCTTCCTCCTACGAGCAGTACTTC; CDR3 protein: CATSVGGPSSYEQYF
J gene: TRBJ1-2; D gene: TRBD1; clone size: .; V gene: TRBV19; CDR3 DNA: TGTGCCAGTAGTAGACCGGGACAGGGTACTAAGAACTATGGCTACACCTTC; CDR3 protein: CASSRPGQGTKNYGYTF
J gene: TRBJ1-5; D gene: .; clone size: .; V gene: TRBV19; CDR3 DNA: TGTGCCAGTAGTATACTCTCAGCGGCCCAGCATTTT; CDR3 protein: CASSILSAAQHF
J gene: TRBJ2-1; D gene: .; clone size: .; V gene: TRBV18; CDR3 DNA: TGTGCCAGCTCACCAGGGATTGAGCAGTTCTTC; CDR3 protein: CASSPGIEQFF
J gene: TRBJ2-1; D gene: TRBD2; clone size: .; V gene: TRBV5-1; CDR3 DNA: TGCGCCAGCAGCTTGGAAACTAGCGGCTACAATGAGCAGTTCTTC; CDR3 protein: CASSLETSGYNEQFF
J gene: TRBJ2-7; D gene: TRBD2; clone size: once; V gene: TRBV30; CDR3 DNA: TGTGCCTGGAGTTTTGGTAGCGGGGACTACGAGCAGTACTTC; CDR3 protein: CAWSFGSGDYEQYF